Each of the 17 T cell receptor beta chains below was sequenced from the same sample in a study of CD8+ T cells in alopecia areata. Following extraction, RNA underwent reverse transcription to cDNA, which served as the sequencing template. Assay used: immunoSEQ multiplex PCR; TCRdb lists only in-frame clones, some missing. The repertoire has over 150,000 clones, roughly 56% of them found once; the top ten carry nearly 5%. Sequencing was done on a sample of CD8+ T cells sorted from blood. The receptors here all came from a human donor in good health.

This chain's CDR3 is CASSQAGEKLFF. For the CDR3, the DNA is TGCGCCAGCAGCCAAGCAGGCGAAAAACTGTTTTTT. This chain joins TRBV4-1 and TRBJ1-4; D is undetermined. Germline values: CDR1 MGHRA, CDR2 YSYEKL. CDR3 length: 12 residues. Trimming removed 1 base from V and 8 bases from J, with 5 bases in between.

This chain connects TRBV14 to TRBJ1-2; D uncertain. The ends were cut back, 4 bases at V and 8 bases at J, with 14 bases in the middle. The germline CDR1 and CDR2 sequences are SGHDN and FVKESK. The CDR3 contains 13 residues. CDR3 in amino acids: CASSPPGVEGYTF. In nucleotides, the CDR3 is TGTGCCAGCAGCCCCCCGGGAGTAGAGGGCTACACCTTC. The full variable domain, completed using reference TRBV14 and TRBJ1-2, is EAGVTQFPSHSVIEKGQTVTLRCDPISGHDNLYWYRRVMGKEIKFLLHFVKESKQDESGMPNNRFLAERTGGTYSTLKVQPAELEDSGVYFCASSPPGVEGYTFGSGTRLTVV.

The V and J genes are TRBV20-1 and TRBJ1-2; D unclear. The germline V gene encodes CDR1 DFQATT and CDR2 SNEGSKA (reference sequence). Trimming removed 6 bases at V and 4 bases at J, with 9 bases between. The CDR3 runs to 11 residues. In DNA, the CDR3 is TGCAGTGCCCCCCGACTCTATGGCTACACCTTC. It translates to CSAPRLYGYTF.

This chain links TRBV6-1 with TRBJ1-1, with D unresolved. Trimming pared 8 bases from V and 1 base from J, leaving 17 bases between. The CDR3 consists of 15 residues. Germline lookup yields CDR1 MNHNS and CDR2 SASEGT. The CDR3 nucleotides are TGTGCCAGCGGAATATTTCGCATGGGGAACACTGAAGCTTTCTTT. Amino acid sequence: CASGIFRMGNTEAFF.

This clone came up a few times. This chain connects TRBV29-1 to TRBJ1-2; maybe TRBD1 (6 bases). Per germline, CDR1 SQVTM and CDR2 ANQGSEA. V was shortened by 6 bases and J by 8 bases, with 19 bases between the two germline ends. This CDR3 is built from 13 residues. The chain's CDR3 is CSVEQGKALGYTF. The CDR3 DNA follows: TGCAGCGTCGAACAGGGAAAGGCCCTCGGCTACACCTTC.

The CDR3 protein is CASSDGTGLIYEQYF. DNA of the CDR3: TGTGCCAGCAGCGATGGGACAGGGTTAATTTACGAGCAGTACTTC. The chain joins TRBV7-9 to TRBJ2-7; the match to TRBD1 covers 9 bases. The CDR3 is 15 amino acids. With 5 bases clipped from V and 4 bases from J, the junction kept 9 bases outside the gene matches. Germline V gives CDR1 SEHNR, CDR2 FQNEAQ (reference sequence).

V is TRBV9 and J is TRBJ2-1, with D unresolved. The V gene's germline CDR1 is SGDLS and CDR2 YYNGEE. The CDR3 runs 15 residues. V lost 3 bases, J lost 0 bases, and 10 bases lay in between. For the CDR3, the DNA is TGTGCCAGCAGCGCCGACCTCAGCTCCTACAATGAGCAGTTCTTC. It translates to CASSADLSSYNEQFF.

The chain is built from TRBV29-1 and TRBJ1-2; TRBD1 might be the D (6 bases). The CDR3 is 14 residues long. Germline V CDR1 and CDR2: SQVTM, ANQGSEA. Between the trimmed V and J ends, which lost 4 bases and 6 bases, there was a span of 18 bases. CDR3 amino acids: CSVVEGGLGNGYTF. The CDR3 coding sequence is TGCAGCGTTGTCGAAGGGGGACTAGGGAATGGCTACACCTTC. The full variable domain, completed using reference TRBV29-1 and TRBJ1-2, is SAVISQKPSRDICQRGTSLTIQCQVDSQVTMMFWYRQQPGQSLTLIATANQGSEATYESGFVIDKFPISRPNLTFSTLTVSNMSPEDSSIYLCSVVEGGLGNGYTFGSGTRLTVV.

The chain carries TRBV2 and TRBJ2-7; D is uncertain. V was pared by 7 bases and J by 2 bases, with 12 bases between. Germline V gives CDR1 SNHLY, CDR2 FYNNEI. The CDR3 spans 13 residues. The CDR3 reads CASISPGPYEQYF. The CDR3 nucleotides read TGTGCCAGCATCTCGCCGGGCCCCTACGAGCAGTACTTC.

The CDR3 loop reads CASSLGRVAEYQETQYF. DNA of the CDR3: TGCGCCAGCAGCTTGGGGCGAGTAGCGGAGTACCAAGAGACCCAGTACTTC. The chain combines TRBV5-1 with TRBJ2-5; maybe TRBD2 (6 bases). V was pared by 0 bases and J by 0 bases, with 15 bases between. Per the germline V gene, CDR1 is SGHRS and CDR2 is YFSETQ. The CDR3 has 17 amino acids.

The chain recombines TRBV7-9 with TRBJ1-4, with D hard to call. CDR1 is SEHNR, CDR2 FQNEAQ, per germline (reference sequence). CDR3 length: 12 residues. V shed 5 bases and J shed 6 bases, with 7 bases lying between them. In DNA, the CDR3 is TGTGCCAGCAGCCAGGCAGATGAAAAACTGTTTTTT. This sequence encodes CASSQADEKLFF.

The chain has TRBV9 and TRBJ2-7; 7 bases agree with TRBD2. Germline lookup yields CDR1 SGDLS and CDR2 YYNGEE. This CDR3 contains 16 residues. The V segment lost 4 bases and the J segment 1 base; nucleotides outside the gene matches: 11. The CDR3 DNA reads TGTGCCAGCAGCCCCGGTACTAGCGTATCTTCCTACGAGCAGTACTTC. This gives the protein CASSPGTSVSSYEQYF.

The chain recombines TRBV28 with TRBJ2-7; 10 bases are a match to TRBD1. Germline V lookup: CDR1 MDHEN, CDR2 SYDVKM. This CDR3 has 15 amino acids. Losses at the gene ends were 0 bases for V and 7 bases for J; bases not matched to a gene: 6. The CDR3 region is CASSLWRQGASEQYF. As DNA, the CDR3 is TGTGCCAGCAGTTTATGGAGACAGGGGGCTAGTGAGCAGTACTTC.

The CDR3 protein is CSVDRGLNTEAFF. CDR3 sequence (DNA): TGCAGCGTTGACCGGGGATTGAACACTGAAGCTTTCTTT. V and J are TRBV29-1 and TRBJ1-1, with D uncertain. CDR3 length: 13 residues. V dropped 3 bases and J dropped 0 bases, with 8 bases sitting between them. CDR1 SQVTM and CDR2 ANQGSEA come from the germline V gene.

V gene TRBV4-1 combines with J gene TRBJ2-7; possibly TRBD1 or TRBD2 for D (5 bases each). V lost 0 bases, J lost 4 bases, and 19 bases lay in between. Germline V lookup: CDR1 MGHRA, CDR2 YSYEKL. This CDR3 is 17 amino acids long. This chain's CDR3 is CASSQDFGAGTTYEQYF. CDR3 in DNA: TGCGCCAGCAGCCAAGATTTCGGGGCAGGGACGACGTACGAGCAGTACTTC.

The chain links TRBV9 to TRBJ2-7; the D gene could be TRBD1 or TRBD2 (5 bases each). The CDR3 consists of 14 residues. The germline V gene encodes CDR1 SGDLS and CDR2 YYNGEE. With 2 bases removed from V and 2 bases from J, the gap between germline ends came to 11 bases. The CDR3 loop is CASSVRDGTYEQYF. The CDR3 coding sequence is TGTGCCAGCAGCGTGAGGGACGGGACCTACGAGCAGTACTTC.

V is TRBV7-9 and J is TRBJ2-5; D might be TRBD1 (5 bases). CDR1 is SEHNR, CDR2 FQNEAQ, per germline (reference sequence). The V gene lost 2 bases and the J gene lost 2 bases, with 9 bases spanning the gap. The CDR3 has 14 amino acids. The CDR3 DNA reads as TGTGCCAGCAGCTTACAGGGTTCGCAAGAGACCCAGTACTTC. Protein product: CASSLQGSQETQYF.